This T cell receptor (beta chain) was captured by sequencing in a study of OX40 agonist ivuxolimab in advanced cancers. Study at large: An agonistic anti-OX40 (CD134) antibody, ivuxolimab, was used to treat the patients. Patients with prior anti-PD-1, anti-PD-L1 or anti-CTLA-4 therapy were eligible; 40% to 45% had some.

Germline CDR1 reads MNHNS; CDR2 reads SASEGT. V was shortened by 7 bases and J by 2 bases, with 15 bases between the two germline ends. This CDR3 is built from 14 residues. TCRdb keeps only in-frame clones here, not all; method: immunoSEQ multiplex PCR. This table holds over 65,000 clones, 90% to 95% found once. This TCR derives from an adult with an advanced solid tumor such as melanoma, head and neck, liver or kidney cancer. Specimen: CD4+ or CD8+ T cells sorted from blood, collected in a trial of the OX40 agonist ivuxolimab. The chain employs TRBV6-1 and TRBJ2-7; perhaps D is TRBD1 or TRBD2 (5 bases each). DNA for the CDR3: TGTGCCAGCACCTTCTTGAGGGGTACCTACGAGCAGTACTTC. Protein product: CASTFLRGTYEQYF.